This T cell receptor (beta chain) emerged from a study of blood T cell repertoires in COVID-19 (dated by TCRdb to 2019 to 2021). Study-wide context: Samples from collaborators originated in the United States, Italy and Spain and spanned both the acute and convalescent phases of COVID-19. The prospective study material was composed of cDNA or gDNA derived from T cells, B-cell-depleted T cells, or PBMCs. Subjects who had been exposed to COVID-19, were actively infected with it, or had recovered from it provided the deeply sampled blood TCRbeta repertoires that made up the dataset. The repertoires were released in a freely available public database intended as a resource for research on the immune response to SARS-CoV-2. Samples were obtained from the ongoing ImmuneRACE study (first 160 participants) and from over 1,000 subjects provided by 6 global collaborators. A de-identified subject ID, COVID-19 status, age in years and sex were almost always included in the sample metadata. Where available, HLA class I and class II types were taken from metadata supplied by the sample provider and were not determined by assay-based typing. What the work shows at the level of the full study, not this receptor alone: How much clinical and demographic metadata was included differed by source and by participant, and the metadata was provided uncurated.

About this clone: The specificity of this receptor is unknown. No clone much larger than this one lies a single base away; base qualities are absent.

The CDR3, cysteine through phenylalanine, is 18 amino acids long. Just the 54-base CDR3 DNA is kept, in frame starting at base 1. CDR1 WSHSY and CDR2 SAAADI are derived from the germline V gene. Compared with germline, V lacks 4 bases and J lacks 4 bases; bases without a gene match: 7. The immunoSEQ Assay, a bias-controlled multiplex PCR, was used to amplify TCRbeta CDR3 regions from genomic DNA. From the authors' description of their analysis: The number of nucleated cells in each sample was estimated from the amplification of reference gene primers within the assay. To quantify the absolute abundance of each unique TCRbeta CDR3 rearrangement, sequence reads were collapsed and filtered. Productive Simpson clonality was computed per sample as the square root of Simpson's diversity index over productive rearrangements. Held by TCRdb, this immuneACCESS table contains in-frame sequences only and omits some clones. Under half of the omission traces to an unresolved V gene where checked; the cause of the rest is unknown. V and J calls plus clone size are reproduced from that table; the DNA served to infer D and trimming. This sample lists fewer than 500,000 clones; 80% to 90% were detected once. The biggest ten clones account for 4% to 5.5% of the sample.

Collaborating institutions collected whole blood in K2EDTA tubes following their own protocols. For TCRbeta analysis, collaborator samples were shipped as frozen whole blood, as isolated PBMCs, or as DNA extracted from either sample type. The clonotype comes from a woman between 25 and 40 years old with acute or convalescent COVID-19. Rearrangement joined TRBV10-2 to TRBJ2-1; TRBD2 aligns with 16 central bases. Sequences were obtained from peripheral blood. CDR3 region: CASSGGLAGGRGYNEQFF. The DNA sequence follows: TGCGCCAGCAGTGGGGGACTAGCGGGGGGGCGAGGATACAATGAGCAGTTCTTC.